Sequencing of this T cell receptor beta chain was carried out in a study of cytomegalovirus exposure and HLA in healthy donors (dated by TCRdb to about 2017). Some background on the complete study: According to a later analysis, the 120 or so validation repertoires were produced on the same platform as the 600 to 850 repertoires of the first cohort. The study was designed to test whether signatures of past pathogen exposure could be identified by cataloging public T cell receptors. Along with the approximately 700-subject first cohort, a separate validation cohort of 120 different subjects was used. To predict cytomegalovirus infection status, the study brought together high-throughput TCR immunosequencing, statistical association of individual TCRs with disease status, and machine learning.

Study-wide findings and limitations: A later analysis found that TCRs clustered in the first cohort also tended to co-occur in the approximately 120 validation repertoires, with 94% of cluster scores above 0. Most TCR sequences were observed very rarely across donors, whereas some public TCRs were present in many individuals. A total of fewer than 200 TCR beta chains were listed by the study as associated with cytomegalovirus. All 120 or so repertoires were used to score co-occurrence in the validation cohort in a later analysis, because that analysis had no HLA typing for the cohort. The classifier was reported to diagnose cytomegalovirus status with high specificity and sensitivity in both the original cohort and the validation cohort. A few of the identified cytomegalovirus-associated TCR beta chains were confirmed in vitro to be specific for cytomegalovirus antigens. The authors suggested that the approach could potentially be generalized to other disease states and immunological phenotypes.

Receptors were amplified or captured by the immunoSEQ multiplex PCR assay. The paper's data handling went like this. A statistical classification framework was built to diagnose cytomegalovirus status from the catalog of TCR beta chain sequences. TCRdb mirrors the immuneACCESS table, restricted to in-frame sequences. Some clones are absent from its copies; in checked studies, under half trace to an unresolved V gene, and the reason for the others is unknown. V, J and clone size are taken as reported in that table, and D and trimming were inferred from the DNA itself. A total of 220,000 or so clones appear in this sample, over 65% of them only once. The top ten clonotypes cover roughly 5.5% of the sample. The donors belonged to the validation cohort of over a hundred subjects, which was separate from the approximately 700-subject first cohort. As to this clone: No antigen is known for it. Base-call qualities are not available, and no considerably larger clone is one nucleotide away.

At the junction V is shortened by 0 bases and J by 8 bases; bases outside the gene matches: 13. CDR1 is given as SGHRS and CDR2 as YFSETQ, both from the germline V gene. The CDR3 numbers 16 residues from cysteine through phenylalanine. Just the 48-base CDR3 DNA is kept, in frame starting at base 1. Sequenced material: PBMCs. This sequence originates from a young woman in good health and CMV-seronegative. The sequence joins TRBV5-1 to TRBJ1-2; 7 central bases correspond to TRBD1. DNA sequence: TGCGCCAGCAGCTTGGCCGGGACAGACCCTTTGAGGGGCTACACCTTC. The resulting protein is CASSLAGTDPLRGYTF.